Shown below are 3 T cell receptor beta chains from a single sample sequenced in a study of TIL therapy for anti-PD-1-resistant metastatic lung cancer. The immunoSEQ assay was v3. Libraries were prepared by immunoSEQ multiplex PCR; TCRdb keeps only in-frame clonotypes and omits some of them. The sample carries about 7,500 clones, roughly 80% recorded once. Time point described: pre-treatment sample, taken before nivolumab and TIL therapy. Tumor tissue came from excised metastases, mostly pleural nodules or supraclavicular lymph nodes. The sequenced sample was tumor tissue, obtained at baseline. The receptors stem from a person between 30 and 80 years old with non-small cell lung cancer.

The CDR3 region has the DNA TGTGCCAGCAGTTTGCCTCAGGGAACCGGGGAGCTGTTTTTT. Translated, it gives CASSLPQGTGELFF. V usage is TRBV28 and J usage is TRBJ2-2, with D possibly TRBD1 on 5 matching bases. The germline V gene has CDR1 MDHEN and CDR2 SYDVKM. The CDR3 totals 14 residues. Between the trimmed V and J ends, which lost 3 bases and 5 bases, there was a span of 10 bases.

The chain recombines TRBV5-6 with TRBJ2-5; 11 bases match TRBD2. V lost 5 bases and J lost 5; bases outside the gene matches: 11. The CDR3 has 16 residues. Germline loops: CDR1 SGHDT, CDR2 YYEEEE. CDR3 nucleotide sequence: TGTGCCAGCAGTTCAATAGCGGGGGGGTTTTTGGAGACCCAGTACTTC. Encoded protein: CASSSIAGGFLETQYF. The full variable domain, in which reference TRBV5-6 and TRBJ2-5 provide the parts outside the CDR3, is DAGVTQSPTHLIKTRGQQVTLRCSPKSGHDTVSWYQQALGQGPQFIFQYYEEEERQRGNFPDRFSGHQFPNYSSELNVNALLLGDSALYLCASSSIAGGFLETQYFGPGTRLLVL.

V is TRBV15 and J is TRBJ2-7, with 8 nucleotides matching TRBD1. The V segment lost 0 bases and the J segment 4 bases; nucleotides outside the gene matches: 5. This CDR3 is 15 amino acids long. CDR1 and CDR2 from the germline V gene are LNHNV and YYDKDF (reference sequence). CDR3 region: CATSRETGAPYEQYF. CDR3 in DNA: TGTGCCACCAGCAGAGAGACAGGGGCCCCTTACGAGCAGTACTTC.